Given below is one T cell receptor beta chain in context. Its target is unknown. At the DNA level, this CDR3 is encoded by other sequences in the same sample as well. The CDR3 is made up of 16 amino acids. Germline-derived CDR1 and CDR2 are MNHNS and SASEGT. The ends were cut back, 0 bases at V and 2 bases at J, with 13 bases in the middle. This sample is drawn from a study of cytomegalovirus exposure and HLA in healthy donors. General study points: According to a later analysis, donors in an Asian-associated ancestry cluster reportedly had fewer N-insertions than the approximately 730-donor mean.

PCR involved 60 Vbeta and 13 Jbeta primers. In the original workflow: A follow-up analysis tallied 65 million to 80 million unique TCR beta chains, 9 million to 11 million shared. Clones were sequenced by immunoSEQ multiplex PCR, and TCRdb holds only the in-frame ones, with some missing. That table supplies the V and J calls and clone size; D and trimming were determined from the DNA. The data show tens of thousands of clones, with 90% seen just once and about 2.5% held by the top ten. The chain employs TRBV6-1 and TRBJ2-5; D perhaps matches TRBD1 (7 bases). The sequenced sample was PBMCs. The TCR sequence derives from a man aged 18 to 30 in good health and CMV-seronegative. CDR3: CASSEAGGGIQETQYF. CDR3 bases: TGTGCCAGCAGTGAAGCCGGAGGGGGCATTCAAGAGACCCAGTACTTC.